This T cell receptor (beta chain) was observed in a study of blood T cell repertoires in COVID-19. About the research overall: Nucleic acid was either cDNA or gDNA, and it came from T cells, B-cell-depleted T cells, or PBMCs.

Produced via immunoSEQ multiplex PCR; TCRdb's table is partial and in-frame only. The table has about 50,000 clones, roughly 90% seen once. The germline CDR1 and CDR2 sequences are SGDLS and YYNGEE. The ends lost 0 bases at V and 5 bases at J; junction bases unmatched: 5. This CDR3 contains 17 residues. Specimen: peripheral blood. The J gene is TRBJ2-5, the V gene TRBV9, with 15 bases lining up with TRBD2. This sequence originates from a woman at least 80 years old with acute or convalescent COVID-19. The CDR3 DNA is TGTGCCAGCAGCGTAGGGACTAGCGGGAGGGGTCGGGAGACCCAGTACTTC. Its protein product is CASSVGTSGRGRETQYF.